A single sample gave rise to the 21 T cell receptor beta chains below, sequenced in a study of T cell repertoires in cytomegalovirus infection (dated by TCRdb to the late 2010s). The sample's treatment or condition, from its label and the paper: in vitro stimulation with specific CMV peptide epitopes to enrich CMV-specific T cells. Sequenced using an Illumina HiSeq 1500. The public sequencing data were trimmed at Q25 with fastp and processed into clonotypes with MiXCR by TCRdb, which kept only in-frame beta chains. Each entry merges the rows of one CDR3 protein and shows their most common DNA and genes. The sample table shows around 50,000 distinct CDR3 sequences, and over 15% are seen once. 26% of the sample comes from the top ten. These receptors are not linked to any known antigen. The sequencing here drew on CD8+ T cells from cultured PBMCs, taken from culture after CMV antigen stimulation. The receptor set was obtained from a human donor in good health (CMV status not recorded). Some clones in this sample may be carry-over from other donors' samples.

This clonotype was seen a handful of times. CDR3 residues: CASSLVGRADGELFF. The DNA for the CDR3 is TGTGCCAGCAGTTTGGTTGGGAGGGCCGACGGGGAGCTGTTTTTT. The chain employs TRBV12-3 or TRBV12-4 and TRBJ2-2; 7 bases agree with TRBD2. J lost 7 bases, V lost 3 bases, and 8 bases had no gene match. This CDR3 contains 15 residues.

This clonotype came up a few times. V usage is TRBV7-2 and J usage is TRBJ1-2; a weak D match, TRBD1 (6 bases). The V gene lost 4 bases and the J gene lost 4 bases, with 19 bases spanning the gap. The CDR3 is 16 amino acids. CDR1 and CDR2 from the germline V gene are SGHTA and FQGNSA. The CDR3 is CASSSSRGGGFYGYTF. The CDR3 nucleotides read TGTGCCAGCAGCTCGTCCAGGGGAGGCGGCTTCTATGGCTACACCTTC.

This chain connects TRBV7-6 to TRBJ2-2; D may be TRBD2 (6 bases). The CDR3 totals 17 residues. Germline V CDR1 and CDR2: SGHVS, FNYEAQ. With 5 bases removed from V and 4 bases from J, the gap between germline ends came to 20 bases. CDR3 sequence (DNA): TGTGCCAGCAGCGCAGAACAGGTTAGCGGACTCACCGGGGAGCTGTTTTTT. Amino acids: CASSAEQVSGLTGELFF.

This clonotype was picked up a small number of times. The chain joins TRBV7-2 to TRBJ2-7, with 11 bases fitting TRBD2. This CDR3 spans 15 amino acids. The V gene's germline CDR1 is SGHTA and CDR2 FQGNSA. Germline trimming cut 4 bases from V and 7 bases from J; bases unmatched to any gene: 9. CDR3 DNA sequence: TGTGCCAGCAGCTCCATAGCGGGAGGGATATTGGAGCAGTACTTC. Its protein is CASSSIAGGILEQYF.

This sequence joins TRBV5-4 and TRBJ2-3; no reliable D call. CDR1 and CDR2 (germline): SGHNT, YYREEE (reference sequence). V shed 2 bases and J shed 2 bases, with 15 bases lying between them. This CDR3 region has 16 residues. DNA of the CDR3: TGTGCCAGCAGCTTAGCCGGTGAAGTTGTCACAGATACGCAGTATTTT. Its translation: CASSLAGEVVTDTQYF.

This clonotype occurred a few times. The chain recombines TRBV7-2 with TRBJ1-4; D unclear. The CDR3 is 11 amino acids. V was shortened by 8 bases and J by 7 bases, with 8 bases between the two germline ends. Per germline, CDR1 SGHTA and CDR2 FQGNSA. Written as DNA, the CDR3 is TGTGCCAGCGGGTTTGGTGAAAAACTGTTTTTT. Translation gives CASGFGEKLFF. Full variable domain (rest looked up from reference TRBV7-2 and TRBJ1-4): GAGVSQSPSNKVTEKGKDVELRCDPISGHTALYWYRQSLGQGLEFLIYFQGNSAPDKSGLPSDRFSAERTGGSVSTLTIQRTQQEDSAVYLCASGFGEKLFFGSGTQLSVL.

The V gene is TRBV28, the J gene TRBJ2-1, with TRBD2 as a possible D gene (6 bases). This CDR3 region has 15 residues. Germline assignment: CDR1 MDHEN and CDR2 SYDVKM. The V end was cut by 6 bases, the J end by 4 bases, with 16 bases between. DNA of the CDR3: TGTGCCAGCAGCATTACTGGGGACTTTTACAATGAGCAGTTCTTC. Its translation: CASSITGDFYNEQFF. Looking up the rest from reference TRBV28 and TRBJ2-1 gives the full variable domain: DVKVTQSSRYLVKRTGEKVFLECVQDMDHENMFWYRQDPGLGLRLIYFSYDVKMKEKGDIPEGYSVSREKKERFSLILESASTNQTSMYLCASSITGDFYNEQFFGPGTRLTVL.

The chain joins TRBV30 to TRBJ1-6, with D perhaps matching TRBD1 (6 bases). Germline-derived CDR1 and CDR2 are GTSNPN and SVGIG (reference sequence). V shed 0 bases and J shed 4 bases, with 13 bases lying between them. The CDR3 has 16 amino acids. This CDR3 reads CAWSVEGGKYNSPLHF. The CDR3 coding sequence is TGTGCCTGGAGTGTTGAGGGGGGGAAGTATAATTCACCCCTCCACTTT. Looking up the rest from reference TRBV30 and TRBJ1-6 gives the full variable domain: SQTIHQWPATLVQPVGSPLSLECTVEGTSNPNLYWYRQAAGRGLQLLFYSVGIGQISSEVPQNLSASRPQDRQFILSSKKLLLSDSGFYLCAWSVEGGKYNSPLHFGNGTRLTVT.

The rearrangement uses TRBV7-6 and TRBJ2-7; D perhaps matches TRBD2 (6 bases). The length of the CDR3 is 15 residues. The V and J ends lost 5 bases and 0 bases respectively, with 14 bases between them. Germline V lookup: CDR1 SGHVS, CDR2 FNYEAQ. The CDR3 protein is CASSVGSRSSYEQYF. Here the CDR3 DNA reads TGTGCCAGCAGCGTCGGGAGCCGAAGCTCCTACGAGCAGTACTTC.

In this sample, this clonotype turned up a few times. The CDR3: CASSEPGQGFNQPQHF. The CDR3 nucleotides read TGTGCCAGCAGTGAACCGGGACAGGGGTTCAATCAGCCCCAGCATTTT. The chain recombines TRBV6-1 with TRBJ1-5, with 10 bases lining up with TRBD1. The germline CDR1 and CDR2 sequences are MNHNS and SASEGT. The CDR3 totals 16 residues. Trimming at V came to 2 bases and at J to 3 bases, leaving 4 bases not matched to a gene.

This clonotype was seen a handful of times. V usage is TRBV7-9 and J usage is TRBJ2-6, with D possibly called TRBD1 or TRBD2 (5 bases each). The CDR3 has 17 amino acids. Germline V gene lookup returns CDR1 SEHNR and CDR2 FQNEAQ (reference sequence). Trimming stripped 8 bases from V and 6 bases from J, with 23 bases between. The CDR3 spells CASGSYRDGPSANVLTF. The DNA of the CDR3 is TGTGCCAGCGGATCTTACCGGGACGGTCCCTCGGCCAACGTCCTGACTTTC. Based on the CDR3 plus reference TRBV7-9 and TRBJ2-6, the full variable domain is DTGVSQNPRHKITKRGQNVTFRCDPISEHNRLYWYRQTLGQGPEFLTYFQNEAQLEKSRLLSDRFSAERPKGSFSTLEIQRTEQGDSAMYLCASGSYRDGPSANVLTFGAGSRLTVL.

The chain links TRBV19 to TRBJ1-1; 10 bases map to TRBD1. Looked up from germline, CDR1 is LNHDA and CDR2 is SQIVND (reference sequence). The CDR3 covers 16 residues. The ends lost 3 bases at V and 3 bases at J; junction bases unmatched: 7. Here the CDR3 reads CASSIWETGGYTEAFF. The CDR3 region has the DNA TGTGCCAGTAGTATTTGGGAGACAGGGGGCTACACTGAAGCTTTCTTT.

Ten or more counts support this clonotype. The chain recombines TRBV7-9 with TRBJ2-1; possibly TRBD2 for D (6 bases). The V end was cut by 2 bases, the J end by 2 bases, with 10 bases between. The CDR3 contains 15 residues. CDR1 SEHNR and CDR2 FQNEAQ come from the germline V gene (reference sequence). In DNA, the CDR3 is TGTGCCAGCAGCTTATATAGCGGTACCTACAATGAGCAGTTCTTC. It codes for CASSLYSGTYNEQFF.

The CDR3 loop is CASLRTRRSSEQYF. The CDR3 DNA sequence: TGTGCCAGCCTACGGACTAGGAGGTCTTCCGAGCAGTACTTC. This rearrangement joins TRBV28 to TRBJ2-7, with 7 positions matching TRBD2. The V gene's germline CDR1 is MDHEN and CDR2 SYDVKM. The CDR3 consists of 14 residues. V lost 8 bases and J lost 6; bases outside the gene matches: 13.

A few counts support this clonotype. The chain carries TRBV6-5 and TRBJ2-7; 8 nucleotides agree with TRBD1. The CDR3 has 15 amino acids. Unmatched junction bases numbered 7, after V lost 0 bases and J lost 6 bases. Germline V gives CDR1 MNHEY, CDR2 SVGAGI. CDR3 residues: CASSYSIQGQAEQYF. DNA of the CDR3: TGTGCCAGCAGTTACTCGATACAGGGACAGGCCGAGCAGTACTTC.

This chain uses TRBV7-3 with TRBJ2-1; 11 bases are a match to TRBD2. The CDR3 spans 15 residues. V lost 1 base and J lost 6; bases outside the gene matches: 2. Germline-derived CDR1 and CDR2 are SGHTA and FQGTGA. The CDR3 DNA reads TGTGCCAGCAGCTTAAGACTAGCGGGGCTCAATGAGCAGTTCTTC. It codes for CASSLRLAGLNEQFF.

This clonotype was seen only a few times. The genes are TRBV6-5 and TRBJ2-1; TRBD2 matches 9 bases. This CDR3 is 15 amino acids long. V lost 0 bases to trimming and J lost 4 bases; unmatched junction nucleotides: 1. The germline CDR1 and CDR2 sequences are MNHEY and SVGAGI. In DNA, the CDR3 is TGTGCCAGCAGTTACTCTAGCGGGAGATACAATGAGCAGTTCTTC. Translation gives CASSYSSGRYNEQFF.

The table lists this clonotype with a few counts. The rearrangement uses TRBV7-2 and TRBJ1-1; D gene unclear. The CDR3 has 13 amino acids. The V gene lost 2 bases and the J gene lost 0 bases, with 4 bases spanning the gap. The germline gives CDR1 SGHTA, CDR2 FQGNSA. The CDR3 DNA reads as TGTGCCAGCAGCTTAACTTTGAACACTGAAGCTTTCTTT. This translates into CASSLTLNTEAFF. Supplemented by reference TRBV7-2 and TRBJ1-1, the full variable domain reads GAGVSQSPSNKVTEKGKDVELRCDPISGHTALYWYRQSLGQGLEFLIYFQGNSAPDKSGLPSDRFSAERTGGSVSTLTIQRTQQEDSAVYLCASSLTLNTEAFFGQGTRLTVV.

This rearrangement joins TRBV7-6 to TRBJ1-1; D is ambiguous. Germline V gene data show CDR1 as SGHVS and CDR2 as FNYEAQ. V was pared by 5 bases and J by 0 bases, with 7 bases between. The CDR3 is 13 amino acids. CDR3: CASSPTMNTEAFF. The CDR3 nucleotides are TGTGCCAGCAGCCCAACCATGAACACTGAAGCTTTCTTT.

This clonotype was seen only a few times. The gene calls are TRBV2 and TRBJ1-2, with a possible D match to TRBD1 (6 bases). V lost 4 bases and J lost 2, with 11 bases in between. CDR1 is SNHLY, CDR2 FYNNEI, per germline. The CDR3 has 14 residues. CDR3 bases: TGTGCCAGCAGTGGGGCAGGGGTGAACTATGGCTACACCTTC. Translation gives CASSGAGVNYGYTF.

This clonotype has more than one count but fewer than ten. The chain couples TRBV15 to TRBJ2-3, with 9 positions matching TRBD2. J gave up 4 bases and V 3 bases, and 5 bases lay outside the gene matches. Germline loops: CDR1 LNHNV, CDR2 YYDKDF (reference sequence). The CDR3 runs to 15 residues. The CDR3 sequence is CATSSEAGGADTQYF. In DNA form, the CDR3 reads TGTGCCACCAGCAGCGAAGCGGGAGGCGCAGATACGCAGTATTTT.